This TCR beta chain was found in a study of control samples from healthy donors and cancer patients. This clone was detected only once. The CDR3 sequence is 15 residues long. V lost 4 bases to trimming and J lost 1 base; unmatched junction nucleotides: 0. Germline CDR1 reads MRHNA; CDR2 reads SNTAGT. Sequenced by immunoSEQ multiplex PCR; TCRdb stores in-frame clones only, minus some. Seen here are about 51,000 clones, 85% to 90% observed once, and the top ten hold about 39%. Input material: PBMCs. This receptor was taken from a man in his fifties with head and neck cancer. The chain recombines TRBV6-4 with TRBJ2-5, with 13 bases that match TRBD2. CDR3 DNA: TGTGCCAGCAGTGGGACTAGCGGGAGCCAAGAGACCCAGTACTTC. Protein sequence: CASSGTSGSQETQYF.